This T cell receptor beta chain was sequenced in a study of blood T cell repertoires in COVID-19. Study-wide background: Acute and convalescent COVID-19 specimens originated in the United States, Italy and Spain. PBMCs, B-cell-depleted T cells, or T cells were the source of the cDNA or gDNA that made up the material.

V shed 5 bases, J shed 4 bases, and the junction held 8 bases outside the gene matches. In germline, CDR1 is LGHNA, CDR2 YSLEER. The length of the CDR3 is 16 residues. The sample holds one count of this clone. Here immunoSEQ multiplex PCR was the method, and the copy in TCRdb shows in-frame clones only, minus some. The profile covers around 55,000 clones, with 85% appearing a single time and 9.5% to 15% taken by the ten largest. The source of this sequence is a human donor in a cohort sampled during active COVID-19. The chain recombines TRBV4-3 with TRBJ2-5, with 12 bases lining up with TRBD2. The sample comprised peripheral blood. CDR3 loop: CASSSRLAGVGETQYF. CDR3 DNA: TGCGCCAGCAGCTCCCGACTAGCGGGAGTGGGAGAGACCCAGTACTTC.